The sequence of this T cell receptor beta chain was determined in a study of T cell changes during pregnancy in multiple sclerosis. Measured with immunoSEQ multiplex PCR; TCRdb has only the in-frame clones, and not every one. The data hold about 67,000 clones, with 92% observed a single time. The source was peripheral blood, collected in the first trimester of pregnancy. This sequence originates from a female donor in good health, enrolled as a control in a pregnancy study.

The CDR3 nucleotides are TGTGCCAGCACCGGATCGGGACAGGGCTGGCAAGAGACCCAGTACTTC. This translates into CASTGSGQGWQETQYF. V usage is TRBV11-2 and J usage is TRBJ2-5, with 9 bases fitting TRBD1. The CDR3 extends over 16 amino acids. CDR1 and CDR2 (germline): SGHAT, FQNNGV. V gave up 7 bases and J gave up 2 bases; unmatched junction bases: 11.